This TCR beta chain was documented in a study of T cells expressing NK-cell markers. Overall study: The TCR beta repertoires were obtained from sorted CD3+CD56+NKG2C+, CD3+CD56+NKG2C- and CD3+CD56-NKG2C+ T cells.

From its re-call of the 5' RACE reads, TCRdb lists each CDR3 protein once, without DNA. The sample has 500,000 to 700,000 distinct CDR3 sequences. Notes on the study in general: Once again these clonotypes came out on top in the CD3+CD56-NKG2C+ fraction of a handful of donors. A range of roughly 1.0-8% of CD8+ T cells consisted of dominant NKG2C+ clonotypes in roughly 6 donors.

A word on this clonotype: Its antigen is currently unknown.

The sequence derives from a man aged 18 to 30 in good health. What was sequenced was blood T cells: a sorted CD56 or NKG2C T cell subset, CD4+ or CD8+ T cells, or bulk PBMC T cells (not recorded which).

CDR3 loop: CASSFGLRPTPPQETQYF. The genes are TRBV5-1 and TRBJ2-5; TCRdb's D call, TRBD2, is unchecked because there is no DNA. CDR3 length: 18 amino acids. The germline V gene encodes CDR1 SGHRS and CDR2 YFSETQ.